The 2 T cell receptor beta chains below come from one sample, sequenced in a study of T cells in tuberculosis. Sorting used thawed, overnight-rested PBMC stained with anti-CD3, a viability dye and GMM-loaded CD1B tetramer. The CD1B tetramers carried C32 glucose monomycolate purified from Rhodococcus equi. Sequencing was performed with immunoSEQ multiplex PCR; in TCRdb, only in-frame clones are kept and a portion is missing. The sample contains about 54,000 clones, approximately 88% of which appear only once. Source material: CD1b-GMM tetramer-negative cells sorted from PBMCs. The receptors were gathered from an adult woman with latent tuberculosis.

The V call is TRBV2, the J call TRBJ2-3; D unclear. The CDR3 runs to 16 residues. The V gene lost 3 bases and the J gene lost 4 bases, with 17 bases spanning the gap. CDR1 SNHLY and CDR2 FYNNEI come from the germline V gene. CDR3 in amino acids: CASSEGSVARADTQYF. As DNA, the CDR3 is TGTGCCAGCAGTGAGGGTAGTGTTGCCCGGGCAGATACGCAGTATTTT.

Regarding this clone: Other nucleotide sequences in the sample specify the same CDR3. The chain carries TRBV5-1 and TRBJ1-2; unclear D gene. Trimming removed 1 base from V and 5 bases from J, with 12 bases in between. Germline V gene sequence: CDR1 SGHRS, CDR2 YFSETQ. The CDR3 has 14 residues. The CDR3 is CASSLSPGNYGYTF. In nucleotides, the CDR3 is TGCGCCAGCAGCTTGTCCCCGGGTAATTATGGCTACACCTTC.